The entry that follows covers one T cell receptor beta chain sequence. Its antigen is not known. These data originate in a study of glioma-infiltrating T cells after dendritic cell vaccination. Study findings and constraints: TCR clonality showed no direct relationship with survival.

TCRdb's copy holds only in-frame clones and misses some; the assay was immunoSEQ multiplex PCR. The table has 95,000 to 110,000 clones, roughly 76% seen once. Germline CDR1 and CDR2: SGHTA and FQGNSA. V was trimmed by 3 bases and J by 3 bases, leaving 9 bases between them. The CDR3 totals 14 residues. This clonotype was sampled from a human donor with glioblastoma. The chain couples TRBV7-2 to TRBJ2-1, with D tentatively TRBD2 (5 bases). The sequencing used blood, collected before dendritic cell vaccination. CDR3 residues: CASSLGVDYNEQFF. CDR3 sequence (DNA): TGTGCCAGCAGCTTGGGAGTCGACTACAATGAGCAGTTCTTC.